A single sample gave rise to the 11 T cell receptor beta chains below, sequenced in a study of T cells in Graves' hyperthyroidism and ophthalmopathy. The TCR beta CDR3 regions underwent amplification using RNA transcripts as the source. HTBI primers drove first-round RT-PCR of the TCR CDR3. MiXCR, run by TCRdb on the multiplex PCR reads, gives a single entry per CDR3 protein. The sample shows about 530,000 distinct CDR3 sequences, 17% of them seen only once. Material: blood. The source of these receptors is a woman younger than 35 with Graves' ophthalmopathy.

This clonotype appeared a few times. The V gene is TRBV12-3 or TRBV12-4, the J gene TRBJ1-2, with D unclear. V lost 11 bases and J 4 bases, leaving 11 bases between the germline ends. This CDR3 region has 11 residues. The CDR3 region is CADTGSYGYTF. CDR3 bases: TGTGCCGACACCGGCAGCTATGGCTACACCTTC.

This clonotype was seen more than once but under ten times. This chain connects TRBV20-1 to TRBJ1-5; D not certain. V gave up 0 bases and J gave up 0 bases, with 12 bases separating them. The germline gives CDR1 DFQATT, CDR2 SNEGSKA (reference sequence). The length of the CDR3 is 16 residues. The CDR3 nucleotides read TGCAGTGCTAGAGATGCCCTGACGGATAGCAATCAGCCCCAGCATTTT. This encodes CSARDALTDSNQPQHF.

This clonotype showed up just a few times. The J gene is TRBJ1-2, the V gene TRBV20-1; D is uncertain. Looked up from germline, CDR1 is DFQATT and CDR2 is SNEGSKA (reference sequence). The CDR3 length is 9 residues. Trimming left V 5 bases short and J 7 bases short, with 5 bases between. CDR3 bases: TGCAGTGCTTTTTTTGGCTACACCTTC. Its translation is CSAFFGYTF.

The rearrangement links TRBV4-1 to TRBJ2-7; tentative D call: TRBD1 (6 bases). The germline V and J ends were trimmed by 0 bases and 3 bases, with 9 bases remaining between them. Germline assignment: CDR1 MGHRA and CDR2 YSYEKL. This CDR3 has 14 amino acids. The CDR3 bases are TGCGCCAGCAGCCAAGATCCAGGGGACTACGAGCAGTACTTC. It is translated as CASSQDPGDYEQYF.

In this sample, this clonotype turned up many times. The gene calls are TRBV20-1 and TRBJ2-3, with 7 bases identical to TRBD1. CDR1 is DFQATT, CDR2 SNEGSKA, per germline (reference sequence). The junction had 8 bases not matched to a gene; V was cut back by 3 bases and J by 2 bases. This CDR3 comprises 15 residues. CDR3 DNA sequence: TGCAGTGCTAGCGGACAGGCAGCCTTCACAGATACGCAGTATTTT. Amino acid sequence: CSASGQAAFTDTQYF.

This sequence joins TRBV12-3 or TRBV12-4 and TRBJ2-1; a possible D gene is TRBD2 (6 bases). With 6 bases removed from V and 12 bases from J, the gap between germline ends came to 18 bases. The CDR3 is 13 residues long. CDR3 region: CASSPREFHPQFF. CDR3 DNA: TGTGCCAGCAGCCCCCGGGAGTTCCATCCGCAGTTCTTC.

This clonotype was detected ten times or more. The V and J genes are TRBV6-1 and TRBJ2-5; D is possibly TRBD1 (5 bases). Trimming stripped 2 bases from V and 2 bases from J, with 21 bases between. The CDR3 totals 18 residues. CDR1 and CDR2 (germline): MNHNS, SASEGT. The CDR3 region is CASSERGSRALQQETQYF. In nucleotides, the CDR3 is TGTGCCAGCAGTGAAAGGGGCTCTCGGGCCCTTCAGCAAGAGACCCAGTACTTC.

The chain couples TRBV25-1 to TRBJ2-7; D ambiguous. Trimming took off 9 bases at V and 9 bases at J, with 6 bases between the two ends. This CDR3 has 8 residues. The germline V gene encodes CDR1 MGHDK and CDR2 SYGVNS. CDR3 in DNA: TGTGCCAGTGATTTGCAGTACTTC. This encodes CASDLQYF.

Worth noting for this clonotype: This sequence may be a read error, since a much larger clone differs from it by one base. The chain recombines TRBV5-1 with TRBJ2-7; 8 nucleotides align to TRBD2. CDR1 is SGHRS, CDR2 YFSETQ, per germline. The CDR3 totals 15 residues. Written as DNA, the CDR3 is TGCACCAGCAGCTTGGAAGAGACTAGCGTCCACGAGCAGTACTTC. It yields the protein CTSSLEETSVHEQYF.

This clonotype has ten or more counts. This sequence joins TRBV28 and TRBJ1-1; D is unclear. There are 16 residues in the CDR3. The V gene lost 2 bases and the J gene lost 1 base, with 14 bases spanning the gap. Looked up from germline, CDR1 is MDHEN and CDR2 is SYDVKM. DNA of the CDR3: TGTGCCAGCAGTTTAACGAGGGTTCGGGGGAACACTGAAGCTTTCTTT. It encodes CASSLTRVRGNTEAFF.

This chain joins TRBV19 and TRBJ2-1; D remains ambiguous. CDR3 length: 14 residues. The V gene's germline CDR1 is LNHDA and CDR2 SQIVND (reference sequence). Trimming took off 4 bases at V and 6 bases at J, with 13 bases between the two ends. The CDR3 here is CASSTRSSVNEQFF. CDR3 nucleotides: TGTGCCAGTAGTACACGGTCTAGTGTCAATGAGCAGTTCTTC.